Listed here are 28 T cell receptor beta chains from one sample, sequenced in a study of tumor-infiltrating lymphocytes in localized non-small cell lung cancer. Generated by immunoSEQ multiplex PCR, the TCRdb table keeps only in-frame clones and is missing some. The table shows 15,000 or so clones, with roughly 43% occurring only once. The sequenced sample was lung tumor tissue. These receptors originate from a human donor with non-small cell lung cancer.

The V gene is TRBV5-1, the J gene TRBJ2-1; TRBD1 might be the D (6 bases). Germline V gene lookup returns CDR1 SGHRS and CDR2 YFSETQ. The CDR3 runs 16 residues. Trimming cost V 4 bases and J 4 bases, with 18 bases left between them. This chain's CDR3 is CASSPRAIQGYNEQFF. For the CDR3, the DNA is TGCGCCAGCAGCCCCCGGGCCATACAGGGATACAATGAGCAGTTCTTC.

The table lists this clone with a few counts. The chain carries TRBV28 and TRBJ1-5; 8 bases match TRBD1. CDR1 is MDHEN, CDR2 SYDVKM, per germline. The J segment lost 6 bases and the V segment lost 6 bases, leaving 7 bases of the junction unmatched. The CDR3 has 14 amino acids. As DNA, the CDR3 is TGTGCCAGCAGCCGCGGGACAGGCCGTCAGCCCCAGCATTTT. It is translated as CASSRGTGRQPQHF.

CDR3 loop: CASSSTGGYGYTF. The CDR3 nucleotides read TGTGCCAGCAGCTCTACAGGGGGCTATGGCTACACCTTC. The genes are TRBV7-2 and TRBJ1-2; TRBD1 aligns across 8 bases. Trimming removed 4 bases from V and 4 bases from J; junction bases left unmatched: 2. This CDR3 has 13 residues. CDR1 is SGHTA, CDR2 FQGNSA, per germline.

With regard to this clone: The junction shows a germline mismatch at one end, possibly a read error. The chain is built from TRBV5-4 and TRBJ1-2; D gene uncertain. The CDR3 is 16 residues long. Germline-derived CDR1 and CDR2 are SGHNT and YYREEE (reference sequence). The CDR3 DNA follows: TGCGCCAGCAGCCAAGATTATAACAGTAATAACTATGGCTACACCTTC. Its translation: CASSQDYNSNNYGYTF.

The chain is built from TRBV7-3 and TRBJ1-1; TRBD1 agrees at 7 bases. V gave up 4 bases and J gave up 2 bases; unmatched junction bases: 4. The CDR3 runs 14 residues. CDR1 is SGHTA and CDR2 is FQGTGA in the germline V gene. This chain's CDR3 is CASSSDRRNTEAFF. In nucleotides, the CDR3 is TGTGCCAGCAGCTCGGACAGGAGAAACACTGAAGCTTTCTTT.

This clone was observed a single time. V and J are TRBV7-9 and TRBJ2-7, with D maybe TRBD2 (6 bases). Germline-derived CDR1 and CDR2 are SEHNR and FQNEAQ (reference sequence). V lost 5 bases and J lost 6, with 14 bases in between. CDR3 length equals 13 residues. CDR3 sequence (DNA): TGTGCCAGCAGCAAACCCGCGGGGTCCGAGCAGTACTTC. Translated: CASSKPAGSEQYF. Full variable domain (missing parts from reference TRBV7-9 and TRBJ2-7): DTGVSQNPRHKITKRGQNVTFRCDPISEHNRLYWYRQTLGQGPEFLTYFQNEAQLEKSRLLSDRFSAERPKGSFSTLEIQRTEQGDSAMYLCASSKPAGSEQYFGPGTRLTVT.

The chain joins TRBV5-8 to TRBJ1-2; D ambiguous. The germline V gene encodes CDR1 SGHTS and CDR2 YDEGEE. CDR3 length: 13 residues. Trimming pared 4 bases from V and 2 bases from J, leaving 9 bases between. The CDR3 here is CASSRRLNYGYTF. CDR3 nucleotide sequence: TGTGCCAGCAGCCGGAGATTAAACTATGGCTACACCTTC.

This clone turned up a few times. The chain couples TRBV28 to TRBJ1-5; D unclear. The V end lost 2 bases, the J end lost 5 bases, and 7 bases lay between the germline ends. Germline CDR1 is MDHEN and CDR2 is SYDVKM. The CDR3 covers 13 residues. CDR3 bases: TGTGCCAGCAGTTTAGGGAATCATCAGCCCCAGCATTTT. Amino acids: CASSLGNHQPQHF.

CDR3 region: CASSRPRVPSGANVLTF. The CDR3 DNA is TGTGCCAGCAGCCGACCCAGGGTCCCCTCTGGGGCCAACGTCCTGACTTTC. The V gene is TRBV2, the J gene TRBJ2-6, with D tentatively TRBD1 (5 bases). Trimming cost V 6 bases and J 0 bases, with 15 bases left between them. Germline loops: CDR1 SNHLY, CDR2 FYNNEI. This CDR3 has 17 amino acids.

The chain is built from TRBV4-1 and TRBJ2-1; D is unresolved. The CDR3 runs 13 residues. Germline V gene sequence: CDR1 MGHRA, CDR2 YSYEKL. Trimming took off 0 bases at V and 8 bases at J, with 8 bases between the two ends. The DNA of the CDR3 is TGCGCCAGCAGCCAAGACCCCCGGGATGAGCAGTTCTTC. Its translation is CASSQDPRDEQFF.

This clone showed up just once. The chain's CDR3 is CASSGTTGTDGYTF. The CDR3 nucleotides read TGCGCCAGCAGCGGAACAACAGGTACAGATGGCTACACCTTC. This rearrangement joins TRBV5-1 to TRBJ1-2, with a possible D match to TRBD1 (5 bases). Germline lookup yields CDR1 SGHRS and CDR2 YFSETQ. The length of the CDR3 is 14 residues. Trimming took 4 bases from V and 6 from J, leaving 16 bases between them.

Here the CDR3 reads CASSPGSLNYGYTF. CDR3 coding DNA: TGTGCCAGCAGCCCAGGTTCCCTTAACTATGGCTACACCTTC. V usage is TRBV2 and J usage is TRBJ1-2; D not resolved. The CDR3 extends over 14 amino acids. V dropped 6 bases and J dropped 1 base, with 12 bases sitting between them. CDR1 is SNHLY, CDR2 FYNNEI, per germline. Variable domain in full (rest from reference TRBV2 and TRBJ1-2): EPEVTQTPSHQVTQMGQEVILRCVPISNHLYFYWYRQILGQKVEFLVSFYNNEISEKSEIFDDQFSVERPDGSNFTLKIRSTKLEDSAMYFCASSPGSLNYGYTFGSGTRLTVV.

By proportion, this clone is medium-sized (0.01 to 0.1%). The chain combines TRBV15 with TRBJ2-3, with D possibly TRBD2 on 6 matching bases. CDR3 length equals 15 residues. V was shortened by 3 bases and J by 4 bases, with 14 bases between the two germline ends. CDR1 and CDR2 (germline): LNHNV, YYDKDF (reference sequence). CDR3 protein: CATSSGGGQSDTQYF. In nucleotides, the CDR3 is TGTGCCACCAGCAGTGGAGGAGGGCAGTCAGATACGCAGTATTTT.

The table lists this clone with a few counts. This chain connects TRBV9 to TRBJ1-5; weak D call: TRBD1 (5 bases). Trimming shortened V by 2 bases and J by 2 bases, and 8 bases separated the two germline ends. The CDR3 consists of 14 residues. CDR1 is SGDLS, CDR2 YYNGEE, per germline. CDR3 in amino acids: CASSVGQGNQPQHF. In DNA, the CDR3 is TGTGCCAGCAGCGTCGGACAAGGCAATCAGCCCCAGCATTTT.

The chain couples TRBV7-2 to TRBJ1-2; D not resolved. The ends were cut back, 1 base at V and 0 bases at J, with 3 bases in the middle. Germline V gives CDR1 SGHTA, CDR2 FQGNSA. The CDR3 is 13 residues long. The CDR3 nucleotides read TGTGCCAGCAGCTTAGGCACTAACTATGGCTACACCTTC. Protein sequence: CASSLGTNYGYTF. The full variable domain, in which reference TRBV7-2 and TRBJ1-2 provide the parts outside the CDR3, is GAGVSQSPSNKVTEKGKDVELRCDPISGHTALYWYRQSLGQGLEFLIYFQGNSAPDKSGLPSDRFSAERTGGSVSTLTIQRTQQEDSAVYLCASSLGTNYGYTFGSGTRLTVV.

As to this clone: A junction boundary mismatches the germline segment, possibly from a read error. The V call is TRBV5-3, the J call TRBJ2-7, with D perhaps TRBD1 or TRBD2 (5 bases each). TRBV5-3 falls under the ORF class, with uncertain function. This CDR3 comprises 12 residues. DNA for the CDR3: TGTGCCAGCAGCTTGGGGGTGGGCGAGCAGTACTTC. It encodes CASSLGVGEQYF.

This clone is labeled medium-sized. Written as DNA, the CDR3 is TGTGCCAGCAGCTTTAGGGGGCTGGGAAATTCACCCCTCCACTTT. Translated, it gives CASSFRGLGNSPLHF. V and J are TRBV7-9 and TRBJ1-6, with 7 bases lining up with TRBD1. Germline assignment: CDR1 SEHNR and CDR2 FQNEAQ (reference sequence). CDR3 size: 15 residues. The ends lost 3 bases at V and 7 bases at J; junction bases unmatched: 6.

This clone has just one count. This chain links TRBV19 with TRBJ2-7, with 9 bases matching TRBD2. V was clipped by 3 bases and J by 0 bases; unmatched bases: 3. CDR3 length equals 15 residues. In germline, CDR1 is LNHDA, CDR2 SQIVND (reference sequence). The CDR3 loop is CASSILRGGSYEQYF. The CDR3 bases are TGTGCCAGTAGTATCCTGCGGGGGGGCTCCTACGAGCAGTACTTC.

This clone appeared many times. The chain couples TRBV18 to TRBJ1-1; D not certain. Trimming removed 2 bases at V and 0 bases at J, with 7 bases between. The CDR3 loop spans 14 amino acids. CDR1 and CDR2 from the germline V gene are KGHSH and LQKENI. For the CDR3, the DNA is TGTGCCAGCTCACCAGATAATATGAACACTGAAGCTTTCTTT. As protein: CASSPDNMNTEAFF.

This sequence joins TRBV11-2 and TRBJ1-6; D perhaps matches TRBD1 (6 bases). Germline CDR1 is SGHAT and CDR2 is FQNNGV. Deletions cut 6 bases from V and 5 bases from J, with 14 bases between. CDR3 size: 15 residues. CDR3 in amino acids: CASRIQQGNNSPLHF. The DNA for the CDR3 is TGTGCCAGCAGGATCCAACAGGGTAATAATTCACCCCTCCACTTT.

The sample holds a few counts of this clone. This chain links TRBV28 with TRBJ2-7; 12 bases map to TRBD2. Germline V gene sequence: CDR1 MDHEN, CDR2 SYDVKM. The CDR3 has 15 residues. The junction had 3 bases not matched to a gene; V was cut back by 6 bases and J by 0 bases. The CDR3: CASRSLAGGSYEQYF. CDR3 DNA: TGTGCCAGCAGATCACTAGCGGGGGGCTCCTACGAGCAGTACTTC.

V usage is TRBV6-6 and J usage is TRBJ1-5; D uncertain. The CDR3 runs to 14 residues. Germline V lookup: CDR1 MNHNY, CDR2 SVGAGI (reference sequence). The V and J ends lost 2 bases and 0 bases respectively, with 5 bases between them. The CDR3 nucleotides read TGTGCCAGCAGTTACAGTAATAGCAATCAGCCCCAGCATTTT. This encodes CASSYSNSNQPQHF.

This clone came up a few times. The chain is built from TRBV5-6 and TRBJ1-5, with D hard to call. The CDR3 runs 16 residues. In germline, CDR1 is SGHDT, CDR2 YYEEEE. Deletions cut 4 bases from V and 0 bases from J, with 14 bases between. CDR3 in DNA: TGTGCCAGCAGCAGGTACGACGGAACTAGCAATCAGCCCCAGCATTTT. Residues: CASSRYDGTSNQPQHF.

V is TRBV7-9 and J is TRBJ2-1; TRBD2 matches at 7 bases. There are 15 residues in the CDR3. The J segment lost 4 bases and the V segment lost 7 bases, leaving 10 bases of the junction unmatched. Germline V CDR1 and CDR2: SEHNR, FQNEAQ (reference sequence). CDR3 loop: CASTPPGGSYNEQFF. CDR3 sequence (DNA): TGTGCCAGCACCCCTCCGGGGGGTTCATACAATGAGCAGTTCTTC.

This clone has only a few counts. V and J are TRBV7-9 and TRBJ1-6; D is possibly TRBD1 (5 bases). The germline gives CDR1 SEHNR, CDR2 FQNEAQ (reference sequence). V was clipped by 3 bases and J by 7 bases, with 16 bases between them. CDR3 length: 16 residues. The CDR3 protein is CASSLASGTENSPLHF. The CDR3 DNA is TGTGCCAGCAGCTTGGCTTCCGGGACGGAAAATTCACCCCTCCACTTT.

This clone was seen a few times. This sequence joins TRBV6-5 and TRBJ1-5; perhaps TRBD1 as D (6 bases). V was shortened by 6 bases and J by 0 bases, with 12 bases between the two germline ends. Germline V CDR1 and CDR2: MNHEY, SVGAGI. This CDR3 has 15 amino acids. CDR3 amino acids: CASSSTGLSNQPQHF. The CDR3 region has the DNA TGTGCCAGCAGCTCGACAGGCCTTAGCAATCAGCCCCAGCATTTT.

There are a few counts of this clone. The chain joins TRBV27 to TRBJ1-6, with no clear D. V was trimmed by 10 bases and J by 6 bases, leaving 10 bases between them. The CDR3 sequence is 12 residues long. Germline V CDR1 and CDR2: MNHEY, SMNVEV (reference sequence). This CDR3 is CATRELNSPLHF. The CDR3 nucleotides read TGTGCCACCCGGGAGCTTAATTCACCCCTCCACTTT.

The chain has TRBV28 and TRBJ2-3; D could derive from TRBD1 or TRBD2 (6 bases each). With 2 bases removed from V and 0 bases from J, the gap between germline ends came to 12 bases. CDR3 size: 16 residues. The germline CDR1 and CDR2 sequences are MDHEN and SYDVKM. Here the CDR3 reads CASSLGRGHSTDTQYF. The CDR3 DNA reads as TGTGCCAGCAGTTTAGGACGGGGGCATAGCACAGATACGCAGTATTTT.